A single sample gave rise to the 8 T cell receptor beta chains below, sequenced in a study of T cells in Graves' hyperthyroidism and ophthalmopathy. Using RNA transcripts as the source, TCR beta CDR3 regions were amplified. TCR CDR3 regions were first amplified by RT-PCR with HTBI primers. TCRdb re-derived calls from the multiplex PCR reads in MiXCR, one entry per CDR3 protein. The sample has over 700,000 distinct CDR3 sequences, 30% to 40% seen once. The sample was blood. These receptors were obtained from a woman between 35 and 50 years old with Graves' hyperthyroidism.

V usage is TRBV29-1 and J usage is TRBJ1-5, with D unresolved. Trimming cost V 2 bases and J 6 bases, with 11 bases left between them. The germline CDR1 and CDR2 sequences are SQVTM and ANQGSEA. The CDR3 has 13 residues. CDR3 nucleotides: TGCAGCGTTGAAATTCCGGGTGTTCAGCCCCAGCATTTT. Translated, it gives CSVEIPGVQPQHF. Based on the CDR3 plus reference TRBV29-1 and TRBJ1-5, the full variable domain is SAVISQKPSRDICQRGTSLTIQCQVDSQVTMMFWYRQQPGQSLTLIATANQGSEATYESGFVIDKFPISRPNLTFSTLTVSNMSPEDSSIYLCSVEIPGVQPQHFGDGTRLSIL.

This clonotype was found many times. The V gene is TRBV15, the J gene TRBJ1-2; D is unclear. V lost 1 base and J 5 bases, leaving 14 bases between the germline ends. CDR3 length: 15 amino acids. In germline, CDR1 is LNHNV, CDR2 YYDKDF (reference sequence). The CDR3 DNA reads TGTGCCACCAGCAGAGTTGAGGGAGACGTATATGGCTACACCTTC. Protein sequence: CATSRVEGDVYGYTF.

Ten or more counts support this clonotype. The chain couples TRBV19 to TRBJ2-7; 10 positions match TRBD2. Germline assignment: CDR1 LNHDA and CDR2 SQIVND (reference sequence). The CDR3 loop spans 16 amino acids. Trimming cost V 4 bases and J 0 bases; bases outside gene matches: 6. In DNA form, the CDR3 reads TGTGCCAGTAGTACCCTAGCGGGAGAGAGCTCCTACGAGCAGTACTTC. Its translation is CASSTLAGESSYEQYF.

This clonotype was counted a few times. The chain uses TRBV5-1 and TRBJ1-4, with D unclear. Germline V gene data show CDR1 as SGHRS and CDR2 as YFSETQ. The germline V and J ends were trimmed by 0 bases and 4 bases, with 13 bases remaining between them. The CDR3 extends over 16 amino acids. CDR3 region: CASSLAPGISNEKLFF. The CDR3 DNA reads TGCGCCAGCAGCTTGGCCCCCGGGATAAGTAATGAAAAACTGTTTTTT.

This clonotype occurred many times. This rearrangement joins TRBV20-1 to TRBJ1-1; D perhaps matches TRBD1 (5 bases). The length of the CDR3 is 13 residues. Germline-derived CDR1 and CDR2 are DFQATT and SNEGSKA (reference sequence). The V end lost 3 bases, the J end lost 2 bases, and 10 bases lay between the germline ends. The CDR3 here is CSARSTENTEAFF. The CDR3 region has the DNA TGCAGTGCTAGGTCGACAGAAAACACTGAAGCTTTCTTT.

This clonotype was found a few times. The V call is TRBV4-3, the J call TRBJ1-6, with TRBD1 as a possible D gene (6 bases). The CDR3 has 16 amino acids. CDR1 is LGHNA, CDR2 YSLEER, per germline. Trimming removed 0 bases from V and 6 bases from J, with 12 bases in between. CDR3 DNA: TGCGCCAGCAGCCAAGATTCGGGGGCAGGTAATTCACCCCTCCACTTT. It translates to CASSQDSGAGNSPLHF.

V and J are TRBV12-3 or TRBV12-4 and TRBJ2-7; D perhaps matches TRBD1 (7 bases). The V end lost 1 base, the J end lost 6 bases, and 13 bases lay between the germline ends. The CDR3 sequence is 14 residues long. The CDR3 nucleotides are TGTGCCAGCAGTTTAGGCGGAGGGGGCGGCGAGCAGTACTTC. This encodes CASSLGGGGGEQYF.

This clonotype was detected only a few times. The chain joins TRBV11-2 to TRBJ2-5, with TRBD2 identical over 7 bases. This CDR3 is built from 17 residues. V shed 0 bases, J shed 4 bases, and the junction held 11 bases outside the gene matches. CDR1 and CDR2 from the germline V gene are SGHAT and FQNNGV. CDR3 sequence reads: CASSLDQASGYGETQYF. CDR3 nucleotides: TGTGCCAGCAGCTTAGATCAAGCTAGCGGATACGGAGAGACCCAGTACTTC. Combining the CDR3 with reference TRBV11-2 and TRBJ2-5 gives the whole variable domain EAGVAQSPRYKIIEKRQSVAFWCNPISGHATLYWYQQILGQGPKLLIQFQNNGVVDDSQLPKDRFSAERLKGVDSTLKIQPAKLEDSAVYLCASSLDQASGYGETQYFGPGTRLLVL.